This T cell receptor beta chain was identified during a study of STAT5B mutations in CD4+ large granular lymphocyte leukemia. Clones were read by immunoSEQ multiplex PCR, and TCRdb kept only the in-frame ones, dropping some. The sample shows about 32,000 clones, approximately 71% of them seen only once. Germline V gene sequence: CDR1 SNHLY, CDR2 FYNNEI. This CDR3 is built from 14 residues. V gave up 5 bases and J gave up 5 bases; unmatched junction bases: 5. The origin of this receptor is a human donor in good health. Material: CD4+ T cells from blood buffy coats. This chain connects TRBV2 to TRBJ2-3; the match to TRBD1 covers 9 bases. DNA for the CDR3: TGTGCCAGCAGTTTACAGGGGGCTAGAGATACGCAGTATTTT. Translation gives CASSLQGARDTQYF.